One sample yielded the 22 T cell receptor beta chains listed below, sequenced in a study of shared clonotypes between healthy human individuals. Generated by immunoSEQ multiplex PCR, the TCRdb table keeps only in-frame clones and is missing some. The sample carries some 790,000 clones, just under 75% recorded once. Sequencing used memory CD4+ T cells sorted from blood. The subset denotes: CD45RA-negative fraction. These receptors all come from a woman aged 25 to 39 in good health.

This clone was seen a few times. This same CDR3 is encoded by further DNA sequences in the sample. The chain has TRBV6-1 and TRBJ1-2, with no clear D. The CDR3 length is 11 residues. Germline V gene sequence: CDR1 MNHNS, CDR2 SASEGT. Trimming pared 8 bases from V and 1 base from J, leaving 5 bases between. Here the CDR3 DNA reads TGTGCCAGCGGTGGTAACTATGGCTACACCTTC. This sequence encodes CASGGNYGYTF.

The chain employs TRBV28 and TRBJ2-5; D possibly corresponds to TRBD1 (5 bases). TRBJ2-7 explains the end of the DNA better; the J call may be wrong. The length of the CDR3 is 15 residues. Germline CDR1 and CDR2: MDHEN and SYDVKM. The CDR3 here is CASSLSRAEFYEQYF. DNA of the CDR3: TGTGCCAGCAGTTTATCCAGGGCCGAGTTCTACGAGCAGTACTTC.

The rearrangement joins TRBV7-9 to TRBJ2-5; the match to TRBD2 covers 8 bases. CDR3 length equals 16 residues. The germline V gene has CDR1 SEHNR and CDR2 FQNEAQ (reference sequence). V was clipped by 5 bases and J by 4 bases; unmatched bases: 12. CDR3 bases: TGTGCCAGCAGCCCACTCCCCCCCGGGGGGGGAGAGACCCAGTACTTC. Encoded protein: CASSPLPPGGGETQYF.

V usage is TRBV14 and J usage is TRBJ1-2; D remains ambiguous. Germline V lookup: CDR1 SGHDN, CDR2 FVKESK. The CDR3 has 16 residues. Trimming removed 0 bases from V and 2 bases from J, with 13 bases in between. CDR3 bases: TGTGCCAGCAGCCAAGAGACGTTGGCCGCAAACTATGGCTACACCTTC. It encodes CASSQETLAANYGYTF.

This clone was found once. This same CDR3 is encoded by further DNA sequences in the sample. The gene calls are TRBV4-1 and TRBJ2-6; D is perhaps TRBD1 (6 bases). CDR1 is MGHRA and CDR2 is YSYEKL in the germline V gene. This CDR3 spans 15 amino acids. V was trimmed by 4 bases and J by 1 base, leaving 8 bases between them. The CDR3 DNA reads as TGCGCCAGCAGCCCAACAGGGTCTGGGGCCAACGTCCTGACTTTC. This sequence encodes CASSPTGSGANVLTF.

This rearrangement joins TRBV28 to TRBJ2-7; 12 bases line up with TRBD2. Germline V gene data show CDR1 as MDHEN and CDR2 as SYDVKM. CDR3 length equals 15 residues. V shed 5 bases, J shed 7 bases, and the junction held 9 bases outside the gene matches. CDR3 region: CASSPLAGGPYEQYF. CDR3 sequence (DNA): TGTGCCAGCAGTCCCCTAGCGGGAGGGCCTTATGAGCAGTACTTC.

This chain uses TRBV6-1 with TRBJ1-2, with a tentative D call TRBD1 (5 bases). The V end lost 6 bases, the J end lost 1 base, and 15 bases lay between the germline ends. The CDR3 contains 15 residues. Germline V CDR1 and CDR2: MNHNS, SASEGT. For the CDR3, the DNA is TGTGCCAGCAGGGCAGGGTTAGGAAGTAACTATGGCTACACCTTC. Translated, it gives CASRAGLGSNYGYTF.

The J gene is TRBJ2-7, the V gene TRBV5-1; 10 positions match TRBD1. The CDR3 extends over 16 amino acids. CDR1 SGHRS and CDR2 YFSETQ come from the germline V gene. The V segment lost 2 bases and the J segment 3 bases; nucleotides outside the gene matches: 8. The CDR3 nucleotides are TGCGCCAGCAGCTTCGGGACAGGGGAACCCCTCTACGAGCAGTACTTC. This encodes CASSFGTGEPLYEQYF.

The gene calls are TRBV30 and TRBJ1-5; TRBD1 matches at 7 bases. The CDR3 is made up of 13 amino acids. V shed 2 bases, J shed 7 bases, and the junction held 5 bases outside the gene matches. The germline gives CDR1 GTSNPN, CDR2 SVGIG (reference sequence). The CDR3 DNA reads TGTGCCTGGAGTCTGACAGGGTACCAGCCCCAGCATTTT. It is translated as CAWSLTGYQPQHF.

This clone was seen at least ten times. V and J are TRBV29-1 and TRBJ1-2, with TRBD1 matching over 8 bases. The CDR3 has 13 amino acids. The germline V gene has CDR1 SQVTM and CDR2 ANQGSEA. The J segment lost 7 bases and the V segment lost 4 bases, leaving 8 bases of the junction unmatched. CDR3 residues: CSVGGQGGSGYTF. CDR3 sequence (DNA): TGCAGCGTTGGAGGACAGGGAGGCTCTGGCTACACCTTC.

This chain uses TRBV28 with TRBJ2-7, with D uncertain. CDR1 and CDR2 (germline): MDHEN, SYDVKM. This CDR3 has 13 residues. The V and J ends lost 8 bases and 6 bases respectively, with 17 bases between them. This CDR3 is CASESASYLEQYF. In nucleotides, the CDR3 is TGTGCCAGCGAGTCCGCTAGTTATCTCGAGCAGTACTTC.

The chain couples TRBV5-1 to TRBJ2-2; D is unresolved. V shed 0 bases and J shed 0 bases, with 9 bases lying between them. The CDR3 length is 16 residues. Germline assignment: CDR1 SGHRS and CDR2 YFSETQ. Written as DNA, the CDR3 is TGCGCCAGCAGCTTGGATCGTCTTACGAACACCGGGGAGCTGTTTTTT. Protein sequence: CASSLDRLTNTGELFF.

The chain is built from TRBV14 and TRBJ2-1; 16 positions agree with TRBD2. In germline, CDR1 is SGHDN, CDR2 FVKESK. The J segment lost 15 bases and the V segment lost 5 bases, leaving 7 bases of the junction unmatched. The CDR3 length is 14 residues. CDR3 in amino acids: CASSTGLAGGWWFF. CDR3 nucleotides: TGTGCCAGCAGCACGGGACTAGCGGGGGGGTGGTGGTTCTTC. Filled out from reference TRBV14 and TRBJ2-1, the complete variable domain reads EAGVTQFPSHSVIEKGQTVTLRCDPISGHDNLYWYRRVMGKEIKFLLHFVKESKQDESGMPNNRFLAERTGGTYSTLKVQPAELEDSGVYFCASSTGLAGGWWFFGPGTRLTVL.

This rearrangement joins TRBV5-4 to TRBJ1-1; 9 positions match TRBD1. The CDR3 length is 15 residues. Germline loops: CDR1 SGHNT, CDR2 YYREEE (reference sequence). Unmatched junction bases numbered 5, after V lost 4 bases and J lost 1 base. CDR3 nucleotides: TGTGCCAGCAGCCCGGGACAGGGAGGGAACACTGAAGCTTTCTTT. It is translated as CASSPGQGGNTEAFF.

This sequence joins TRBV2 and TRBJ2-4; D unclear. The CDR3 consists of 17 residues. From germline, CDR1 is SNHLY and CDR2 FYNNEI. V was cut by 8 bases and J by 0 bases, with 20 bases left in between. CDR3 amino acids: CASSARLFLLAKNIQYF. CDR3 bases: TGTGCCAGCTCAGCCCGACTCTTCCTACTAGCCAAAAACATTCAGTACTTC.

V gene TRBV21-1 combines with J gene TRBJ2-2; the table assigns TRBD2, which was not confirmed against the DNA. TRBV21-1 has pseudogene status. The CDR3 spans 18 residues. CDR3 in amino acids: CASSKESGAQLNTGELFF. The CDR3 DNA follows: TGTGCCAGCAGCAAAGAGAGCGGGGCCCAATTGAACACCGGGGAGCTGTTTTTT.

The V call is TRBV4-1, the J call TRBJ2-3; D gene uncertain. CDR1 is MGHRA, CDR2 YSYEKL, per germline. V was cut by 0 bases and J by 3 bases, with 22 bases left in between. The CDR3 has 19 amino acids. The CDR3 is CASSQDGIGGRHFTDTQYF. The DNA of the CDR3 is TGCGCCAGCAGCCAAGATGGAATAGGCGGAAGGCACTTTACAGATACGCAGTATTTT.

The chain uses TRBV25-1 and TRBJ2-1; 15 positions match TRBD2. Germline V CDR1 and CDR2: MGHDK, SYGVNS. The CDR3 sequence is 18 residues long. V lost 5 bases to trimming and J lost 3 bases; unmatched junction nucleotides: 8. The chain's CDR3 is CASSSPGTSGRYYNEQFF. The CDR3 DNA reads TGTGCCAGCAGTTCGCCCGGGACTAGCGGGAGGTACTACAATGAGCAGTTCTTC.

This clone was seen a few times. J is TRBJ2-1 and V is TRBV18; D is undetermined. Trimming stripped 3 bases from V and 5 bases from J, with 11 bases between. Germline V lookup: CDR1 KGHSH, CDR2 LQKENI. CDR3 size: 14 residues. The CDR3 protein is CASSPTQNDNEQFF. Here the CDR3 DNA reads TGTGCCAGCTCACCGACACAAAACGACAATGAGCAGTTCTTC.

The J gene is TRBJ1-1, the V gene TRBV7-3; D remains unclear. V shed 0 bases and J shed 4 bases, with 6 bases lying between them. The CDR3 totals 13 residues. The germline V gene encodes CDR1 SGHTA and CDR2 FQGTGA. The DNA for the CDR3 is TGTGCCAGCAGCTTAACAGAACTCACTGAAGCTTTCTTT. Protein: CASSLTELTEAFF.

The DNA for the CDR3 is TGTGCCAGCATTGGGGGAGGGGACGCTGAAGCTTTCTTT. Translation gives CASIGGGDAEAFF. The chain has TRBV28 and TRBJ1-1; maybe TRBD1 (5 bases). Trimming left V 7 bases short and J 6 bases short, with 15 bases between. The CDR3 has 13 residues. Germline V gives CDR1 MDHEN, CDR2 SYDVKM.

The chain uses TRBV7-2 and TRBJ2-3; D perhaps matches TRBD2 (5 bases). Trimming shortened V by 5 bases and J by 2 bases, and 11 bases separated the two germline ends. Germline V CDR1 and CDR2: SGHTA, FQGNSA. The CDR3 loop spans 14 amino acids. DNA of the CDR3: TGTGCCAGCAGCCGTCGACTACACACAGATACGCAGTATTTT. It yields the protein CASSRRLHTDTQYF.